Below, 28 T cell receptor beta chains from the same sample are listed, as sequenced in a study of blood T cell repertoires in COVID-19. The data were produced by immunoSEQ multiplex PCR, yet TCRdb's version contains in-frame clones alone and is incomplete. The sample has 40,000 to 50,000 clones, around nine tenths seen once. Sample: peripheral blood. Receptors were obtained from a human donor in a cohort sampled during active COVID-19.

Here the CDR3 reads CASSIGIGVYEQYF. The DNA of the CDR3 is TGTGCCAGTAGTATAGGGATAGGAGTCTACGAGCAGTACTTC. The chain couples TRBV19 to TRBJ2-7; unclear D gene. The germline gives CDR1 LNHDA, CDR2 SQIVND (reference sequence). V was cut by 1 base and J by 3 bases, with 10 bases left in between. The length of the CDR3 is 14 residues.

V usage is TRBV4-2 and J usage is TRBJ1-1; D gene unclear. CDR1 is LGHNA, CDR2 YNFKEQ, per germline. The ends were cut back, 0 bases at V and 3 bases at J, with 8 bases in the middle. The CDR3 is 14 amino acids. CDR3: CASSQDEAYTEAFF. CDR3 in DNA: TGTGCCAGCAGCCAAGATGAGGCCTACACTGAAGCTTTCTTT.

A single count supports this clone. The V call is TRBV6-2 or TRBV6-3, the J call TRBJ1-2; D unresolved. The CDR3 sequence is 14 residues long. V gave up 3 bases and J gave up 4 bases, with 12 bases separating them. Germline loops: CDR1 MNHEY, CDR2 SVGEGT. CDR3 sequence (DNA): TGTGCCAGCAGTTATTCAGACAACGCCTATGGCTACACCTTC. It is translated as CASSYSDNAYGYTF.

This chain uses TRBV14 with TRBJ2-7; unclear D gene. The V gene lost 0 bases and the J gene lost 3 bases, with 9 bases spanning the gap. CDR3 size: 14 residues. Germline loops: CDR1 SGHDN, CDR2 FVKESK. CDR3 bases: TGTGCCAGCAGCCAAGAGTCGGGTTACTACGAGCAGTACTTC. It is translated as CASSQESGYYEQYF.

The CDR3 sequence: CASTHGGVGYTF. Written as DNA, the CDR3 is TGTGCCAGTACCCATGGGGGGGTCGGCTACACCTTC. The V and J genes are TRBV19 and TRBJ1-2; D possibly corresponds to TRBD1 (5 bases). The CDR3 is made up of 12 amino acids. V shed 7 bases and J shed 8 bases, with 14 bases lying between them. Germline V CDR1 and CDR2: LNHDA, SQIVND (reference sequence). The full variable domain, rest sourced from reference TRBV19 and TRBJ1-2, is DGGITQSPKYLFRKEGQNVTLSCEQNLNHDAMYWYRQDPGQGLRLIYYSQIVNDFQKGDIAEGYSVSREKKESFPLTVTSAQKNPTAFYLCASTHGGVGYTFGSGTRLTVV.

The chain has TRBV29-1 and TRBJ1-5, with a possible D match to TRBD1 (6 bases). V lost 2 bases to trimming and J lost 7 bases, with 12 bases between them. Germline-derived CDR1 and CDR2 are SQVTM and ANQGSEA. This CDR3 contains 13 residues. The chain's CDR3 is CSVEQGIGQPQHF. The CDR3 coding sequence is TGCAGCGTTGAACAGGGGATAGGGCAGCCCCAGCATTTT.

The V call is TRBV5-1, the J call TRBJ2-1; D may be TRBD2 (5 bases). The germline gives CDR1 SGHRS, CDR2 YFSETQ. The CDR3 spans 16 residues. V was shortened by 2 bases and J by 0 bases, with 12 bases between the two germline ends. CDR3 residues: CASSFNSGSSYNEQFF. CDR3 nucleotides: TGCGCCAGCAGCTTCAACAGCGGTAGCTCCTACAATGAGCAGTTCTTC. The complete variable domain, with remaining parts taken from reference TRBV5-1 and TRBJ2-1, reads KAGVTQTPRYLIKTRGQQVTLSCSPISGHRSVSWYQQTPGQGLQFLFEYFSETQRNKGNFPGRFSGRQFSNSRSEMNVSTLELGDSALYLCASSFNSGSSYNEQFFGPGTRLTVL.

This chain uses TRBV5-1 with TRBJ1-1, with TRBD1 as a possible D gene (5 bases). The ends were cut back, 1 base at V and 3 bases at J, with 13 bases in the middle. CDR3 length: 15 amino acids. In germline, CDR1 is SGHRS, CDR2 YFSETQ. The CDR3 nucleotides are TGCGCCAGCAGCTTGCAAGGGTTCAGGGACACTGAAGCTTTCTTT. Its protein product is CASSLQGFRDTEAFF.

The chain has TRBV4-3 and TRBJ1-2; D gene ambiguous. The CDR3 is 14 amino acids. V lost 1 base and J 5 bases, leaving 11 bases between the germline ends. Germline V gene lookup returns CDR1 LGHNA and CDR2 YSLEER. CDR3 sequence (DNA): TGCGCCAGCAGCCAAGGTTCGGGTGCTTATGGCTACACCTTC. Protein product: CASSQGSGAYGYTF.

V gene TRBV28 combines with J gene TRBJ1-1, with a tentative D call TRBD1 (5 bases). V was pared by 0 bases and J by 11 bases, with 16 bases between. This CDR3 region has 14 residues. CDR1 is MDHEN and CDR2 is SYDVKM in the germline V gene. The CDR3 DNA reads as TGTGCCAGCAGTTTATGGGAGGGGTTCGTGAGGGCTTTCTTT. This encodes CASSLWEGFVRAFF.

The V gene is TRBV27, the J gene TRBJ1-5; 12 positions match TRBD1. The trim removed 5 bases at V and 6 bases at J, leaving 2 bases unmatched. The CDR3 extends over 14 amino acids. Germline loops: CDR1 MNHEY, CDR2 SMNVEV (reference sequence). Written as DNA, the CDR3 is TGTGCCAGCAGTGGGACAGGGGGCCTTCAGCCCCAGCATTTT. Translating gives CASSGTGGLQPQHF.

J is TRBJ2-7 and V is TRBV6-5; 8 positions agree with TRBD1. The CDR3 spans 16 residues. After removal of 4 bases from V and 2 bases from J, the junction contained 10 bases not matched to a gene. From germline, CDR1 is MNHEY and CDR2 SVGAGI. The CDR3 protein is CASSSYTGGNTYEQYF. In DNA, the CDR3 is TGTGCCAGCAGTTCCTACACAGGGGGGAATACCTACGAGCAGTACTTC.

The V and J genes are TRBV19 and TRBJ1-2; possible D gene TRBD1, 6 bases. This CDR3 region has 14 residues. The V end was cut by 6 bases, the J end by 8 bases, with 19 bases between. Per the germline V gene, CDR1 is LNHDA and CDR2 is SQIVND (reference sequence). The CDR3 nucleotides are TGTGCCAGTAGATGGTGGGGGCAGAACAGCGGCTACACCTTC. It specifies CASRWWGQNSGYTF.

The rearrangement joins TRBV5-6 to TRBJ1-5, with a possible D match to TRBD1 (5 bases). The germline V gene has CDR1 SGHDT and CDR2 YYEEEE. V lost 2 bases, J lost 0 bases, and 12 bases lay in between. There are 16 residues in the CDR3. The CDR3 loop reads CASSFMTAYSNQPQHF. CDR3 bases: TGTGCCAGCAGCTTTATGACAGCGTATAGCAATCAGCCCCAGCATTTT.

V and J are TRBV5-1 and TRBJ1-4, with D uncertain. CDR3 length equals 14 residues. Trimming cost V 6 bases and J 4 bases, with 13 bases left between them. Looked up from germline, CDR1 is SGHRS and CDR2 is YFSETQ. The CDR3 DNA is TGCGCCAGCACCGAGGGAGACTATAATGAAAAACTGTTTTTT. Protein sequence: CASTEGDYNEKLFF.

The chain joins TRBV2 to TRBJ2-7; D is unclear. The CDR3 length is 15 residues. V lost 3 bases and J 5 bases, leaving 17 bases between the germline ends. In germline, CDR1 is SNHLY, CDR2 FYNNEI. DNA for the CDR3: TGTGCCAGCAGTGATCTGGCAGGTTTCGGTAACGAGCAGTACTTC. Translation gives CASSDLAGFGNEQYF.

V and J are TRBV6-5 and TRBJ1-5; D not resolved. Germline CDR1 is MNHEY and CDR2 is SVGAGI. The CDR3 contains 12 residues. V was shortened by 6 bases and J by 4 bases, with 7 bases between the two germline ends. The CDR3 DNA reads TGTGCCAGCAGACTAGGAAATCAGCCCCAGCATTTT. It translates to CASRLGNQPQHF.

This chain connects TRBV13 to TRBJ1-2, with 10 bases identical to TRBD1. Germline trimming cut 5 bases from V and 5 bases from J; bases unmatched to any gene: 8. Germline lookup yields CDR1 PRHDT and CDR2 FYEKMQ (reference sequence). This CDR3 contains 15 residues. This chain's CDR3 is CASSPTRDRGYGYTF. In DNA form, the CDR3 reads TGTGCCAGCAGCCCCACACGGGACAGGGGTTATGGCTACACCTTC.

The V gene is TRBV28, the J gene TRBJ2-7, with 8 bases matching TRBD2. The CDR3 runs 16 residues. The ends lost 7 bases at V and 1 base at J; junction bases unmatched: 12. CDR1 MDHEN and CDR2 SYDVKM come from the germline V gene. The CDR3 region has the DNA TGTGCCAGCACTTCAGGGGCGGGGGGCCGTTCCTACGAGCAGTACTTC. Translation: CASTSGAGGRSYEQYF.

The chain links TRBV7-2 to TRBJ1-2; D possibly corresponds to TRBD1 (5 bases). This CDR3 has 14 residues. Trimming took off 1 base at V and 6 bases at J, with 12 bases between the two ends. Germline CDR1 reads SGHTA; CDR2 reads FQGNSA. This chain's CDR3 is CASSLVVWGDGYTF. The CDR3 bases are TGTGCCAGCAGCTTAGTAGTTTGGGGGGATGGCTACACCTTC.

The chain carries TRBV6-5 and TRBJ1-1, with 9 bases lining up with TRBD1. The CDR3 sequence is 13 residues long. CDR1 is MNHEY and CDR2 is SVGAGI in the germline V gene. V was pared by 5 bases and J by 3 bases, with 1 base of the junction left unmatched. The CDR3 DNA reads TGTGCCAGCAGTCGGGACAGGGACACTGAAGCTTTCTTT. As protein: CASSRDRDTEAFF.

The rearrangement joins TRBV24-1 to TRBJ1-2, with 7 bases that match TRBD1. With 3 bases clipped from V and 3 bases from J, the junction kept 3 bases outside the gene matches. The CDR3 has 14 amino acids. Germline assignment: CDR1 KGHDR and CDR2 SFDVKD. The DNA for the CDR3 is TGTGCCACCAGTGATGTCGGGACAGACTATGGCTACACCTTC. Translating it yields CATSDVGTDYGYTF.

CDR3 amino acids: CSVPGQTSYGYTF. The CDR3 DNA sequence: TGCAGCGTACCGGGACAGACCTCTTATGGCTACACCTTC. The rearrangement joins TRBV29-1 to TRBJ1-2; 7 positions match TRBD1. V lost 6 bases and J lost 5; bases outside the gene matches: 9. CDR3 length: 13 residues. Germline V lookup: CDR1 SQVTM, CDR2 ANQGSEA.

This chain links TRBV11-2 with TRBJ2-2; tentatively, D is TRBD1 (5 bases). V was trimmed by 5 bases and J by 0 bases, leaving 13 bases between them. The CDR3 is 16 residues long. Germline assignment: CDR1 SGHAT and CDR2 FQNNGV. The CDR3 is CASSATVYTNTGELFF. The CDR3 DNA reads as TGTGCCAGCAGCGCGACAGTTTATACGAACACCGGGGAGCTGTTTTTT.

This clone showed up just a few times. The CDR3, as DNA: TGTGCCAGCAGCCCCAGACAGGGCCTCAACGAGCAGTACTTC. Translating it yields CASSPRQGLNEQYF. The chain has TRBV9 and TRBJ2-7; TRBD1 matches at 7 bases. Unmatched junction bases numbered 9, after V lost 4 bases and J lost 5 bases. The CDR3 extends over 14 amino acids. From germline, CDR1 is SGDLS and CDR2 YYNGEE. Using reference TRBV9 and TRBJ2-7 for the parts outside the CDR3, the full variable domain is DSGVTQTPKHLITATGQRVTLRCSPRSGDLSVYWYQQSLDQGLQFLIQYYNGEERAKGNILERFSAQQFPDLHSELNLSSLELGDSALYFCASSPRQGLNEQYFGPGTRLTVT.

J is TRBJ2-7 and V is TRBV19; 12 bases match TRBD2. The CDR3 contains 15 residues. Germline CDR1 and CDR2: LNHDA and SQIVND (reference sequence). V was pared by 6 bases and J by 5 bases, with 8 bases of the junction left unmatched. CDR3 region: CASSPSGGGQHEQYF. The CDR3, as DNA: TGTGCCAGTAGCCCTAGCGGGGGGGGCCAACACGAGCAGTACTTC.

The V call is TRBV7-2, the J call TRBJ1-1, with TRBD1 as a possible D gene (6 bases). V lost 2 bases and J 3 bases, leaving 16 bases between the germline ends. CDR3 size: 16 residues. CDR1 and CDR2 (germline): SGHTA, FQGNSA. DNA for the CDR3: TGTGCCAGCAGCTTAAAAACCGGGACACCATACACTGAAGCTTTCTTT. It yields the protein CASSLKTGTPYTEAFF.

V usage is TRBV4-1 and J usage is TRBJ2-7, with D perhaps matching TRBD2 (6 bases). Per germline, CDR1 MGHRA and CDR2 YSYEKL. Deletions cut 5 bases from V and 5 bases from J, with 13 bases between. CDR3 length: 13 amino acids. The CDR3 coding sequence is TGCGCCAGCAGCTTTCGACCGGGAGACGAGCAGTACTTC. Translated, it gives CASSFRPGDEQYF.